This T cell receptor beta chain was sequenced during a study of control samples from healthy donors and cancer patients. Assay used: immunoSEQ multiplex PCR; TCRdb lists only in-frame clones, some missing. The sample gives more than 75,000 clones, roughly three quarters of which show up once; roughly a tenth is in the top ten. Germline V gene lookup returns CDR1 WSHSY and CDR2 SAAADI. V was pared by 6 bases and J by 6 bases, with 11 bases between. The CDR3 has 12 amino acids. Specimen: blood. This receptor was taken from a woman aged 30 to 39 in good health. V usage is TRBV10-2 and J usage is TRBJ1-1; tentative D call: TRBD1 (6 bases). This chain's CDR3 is CASRQGAAEAFF. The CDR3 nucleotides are TGCGCCAGCAGACAGGGAGCCGCTGAAGCTTTCTTT.